Presented here are 8 T cell receptor beta chains from one specimen sequenced in a study of monozygotic twins with inflammatory bowel disease. TCRdb derives one entry per CDR3 protein from the 5' RACE reads, leaving out DNA. This sample's table has 190,000 or so distinct CDR3 sequences. The sample comprised blood. Receptor source: a human donor with ulcerative colitis or Crohn's disease, or a healthy co-twin of an affected twin (not recorded which).

The V call is TRBV6-5, the J call TRBJ2-7; checking the TCRdb D call of TRBD2 is not possible without DNA. Germline V lookup: CDR1 MNHEY, CDR2 SVGAGI. This CDR3 has 16 amino acids. The CDR3: CASSYSPSGELYEQYF.

This chain joins TRBV5-1 and TRBJ2-5. CDR3 size: 15 residues. Germline V gives CDR1 SGHRS, CDR2 YFSETQ. Here the CDR3 reads CASSLVGEYQETQYF.

The chain joins TRBV7-2 to TRBJ2-3; with no DNA, the TCRdb D assignment of TRBD2 cannot be verified. The CDR3 has 13 residues. The germline V gene encodes CDR1 SGHTA and CDR2 FQGNSA. The CDR3 is CASSTSRTDTQYF.

V is TRBV4-1 and J is TRBJ1-6. The CDR3 is made up of 14 amino acids. Germline V gives CDR1 MGHRA, CDR2 YSYEKL. CDR3 loop: CASSQGSSGRPLHF.

The chain joins TRBV12-3 or TRBV12-4 to TRBJ1-1. The CDR3 totals 13 residues. The CDR3 loop reads CASSVKRVTEAFF.

The rearrangement uses TRBV7-3 and TRBJ2-7; TCRdb's assignment of TRBD1 cannot be checked, as there is no DNA. Germline CDR1 is SGHTA and CDR2 is FQGTGA. This CDR3 contains 15 residues. The CDR3 is CASSLERQGGSEQYF.

V usage is TRBV18 and J usage is TRBJ1-2. The V gene's germline CDR1 is KGHSH and CDR2 LQKENI. The CDR3 extends over 13 amino acids. CDR3 sequence reads: CASSPEVNYGYTF. The whole variable domain, filled in from reference TRBV18 and TRBJ1-2, reads NAGVMQNPRHLVRRRGQEARLRCSPMKGHSHVYWYRQLPEEGLKFMVYLQKENIIDESGMPKERFSAEFPKEGPSILRIQQVVRGDSAAYFCASSPEVNYGYTFGSGTRLTVV.

The rearrangement joins TRBV12-3 or TRBV12-4 to TRBJ1-3. This CDR3 contains 14 residues. The CDR3 sequence is CASKKSYSGNTIYF.